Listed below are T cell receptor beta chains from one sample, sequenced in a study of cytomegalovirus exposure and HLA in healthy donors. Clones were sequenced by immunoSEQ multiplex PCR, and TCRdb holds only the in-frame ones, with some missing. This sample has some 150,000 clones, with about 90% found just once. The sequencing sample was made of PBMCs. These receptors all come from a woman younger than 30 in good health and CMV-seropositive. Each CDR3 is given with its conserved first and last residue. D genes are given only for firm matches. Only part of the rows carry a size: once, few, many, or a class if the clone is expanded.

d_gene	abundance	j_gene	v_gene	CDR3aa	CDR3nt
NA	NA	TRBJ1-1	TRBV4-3	CASSQDRLEGRSTEAFF	TGCGCCAGCAGCCAAGATAGGTTGGAGGGGCGGAGCACTGAAGCTTTCTTT
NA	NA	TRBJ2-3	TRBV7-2	CASSSTRPSEDTQYF	TGTGCCAGCAGTTCTACACGACCATCGGAGGATACGCAGTATTTT
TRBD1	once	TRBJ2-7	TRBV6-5	CASTNDRGPSYEQYF	TGTGCCAGCACAAACGACAGGGGGCCTTCCTACGAGCAGTACTTC
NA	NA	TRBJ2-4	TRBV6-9	CASSYLEAALAKNIQYF	TGTGCCAGCAGTTATCTGGAAGCGGCCCTAGCCAAAAACATTCAGTACTTC
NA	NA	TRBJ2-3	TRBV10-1	CASSEDSHPDTQYF	TGCGCCAGCAGTGAAGACAGCCACCCAGATACGCAGTATTTT
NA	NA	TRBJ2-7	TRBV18	CASSPRVLGGWAAEQYF	TGTGCCAGCTCACCACGGGTTCTCGGGGGATGGGCCGCCGAGCAGTACTTC
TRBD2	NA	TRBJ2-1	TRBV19	CASTPSGSRNEQFF	TGTGCCAGTACACCTAGCGGGAGTAGGAATGAGCAGTTCTTC
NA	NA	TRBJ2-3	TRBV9	CASSPGGNTQYF	TGTGCCAGCAGCCCAGGGGGGAACACGCAGTATTTT
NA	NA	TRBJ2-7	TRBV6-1	CASSQSAYEQYF	TGTGCCAGCAGTCAGAGCGCCTACGAGCAGTACTTC
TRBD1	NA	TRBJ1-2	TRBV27	CASSPLDRGRFGYTF	TGTGCCAGCAGTCCCCTGGACAGGGGGCGCTTTGGCTACACCTTC
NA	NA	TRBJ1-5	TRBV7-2	CASSLYRGAHQPQHF	TGTGCCAGCAGCTTATATCGGGGGGCCCATCAGCCCCAGCATTTT
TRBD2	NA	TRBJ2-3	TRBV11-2	CASSPKREGRDTQYF	TGTGCCAGCAGCCCTAAGCGGGAGGGCCGAGATACGCAGTATTTT
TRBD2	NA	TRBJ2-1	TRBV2	CASTKLAGDNEQFF	TGTGCCAGCACCAAACTAGCGGGAGACAATGAGCAGTTCTTC
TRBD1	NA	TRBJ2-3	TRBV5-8	CASSLSRTGVADTQYF	TGTGCCAGCAGCTTGTCTCGGACAGGGGTGGCAGATACGCAGTATTTT
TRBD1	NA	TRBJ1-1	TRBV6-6	CASSSFRTGLDEAFF	TGTGCCAGCAGTTCTTTCCGGACAGGCTTGGATGAAGCTTTCTTT
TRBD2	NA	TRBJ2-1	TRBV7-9	CASSQLAGGSGQFF	TGTGCCAGCAGCCAACTAGCGGGAGGTAGCGGGCAGTTCTTC
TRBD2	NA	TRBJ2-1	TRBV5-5	CASSLYSGGNYNEQFF	TGTGCCAGCAGCTTATATAGCGGGGGGAACTACAATGAGCAGTTCTTC
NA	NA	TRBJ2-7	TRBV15	CATSRDAGALYEQYF	TGTGCCACCAGCAGAGATGCAGGGGCCCTCTACGAGCAGTACTTC
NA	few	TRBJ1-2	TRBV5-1	CASSLSASGNYGYTF	TGCGCCAGCAGCTTGTCCGCCAGCGGAAACTATGGCTACACCTTC
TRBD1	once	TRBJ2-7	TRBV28	CASSFFTGDRGGDF	TGTGCCAGCAGTTTTTTCACCGGGGACAGGGGCGGGGACTTC
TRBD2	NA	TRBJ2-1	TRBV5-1	CASSRTSGGTYNEQFF	TGCGCCAGCAGCAGGACTAGCGGGGGAACCTACAATGAGCAGTTCTTC
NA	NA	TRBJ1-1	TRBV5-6	CASSLGQFMNTEAFF	TGTGCCAGCAGCTTGGGACAGTTCATGAACACTGAAGCTTTCTTT
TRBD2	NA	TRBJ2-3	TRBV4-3	CASSQDLVAGVPRYF	TGCGCCAGCAGCCAAGATCTAGTAGCGGGGGTGCCCCGGTATTTT
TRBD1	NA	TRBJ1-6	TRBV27	CASSWGTVGSPLHF	TGTGCCAGCAGTTGGGGGACAGTTGGTTCACCCCTCCACTTT
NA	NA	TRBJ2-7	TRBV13	CASSYPGSEQYF	TGTGCCAGCAGCTATCCGGGGAGCGAGCAGTACTTC
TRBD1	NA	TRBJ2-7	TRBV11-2	CASSQGTGSSYEQYF	TGTGCCAGCAGCCAAGGGACAGGGAGCTCCTACGAGCAGTACTTC
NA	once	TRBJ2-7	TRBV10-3	CAISDPQQGYEQYF	TGTGCCATCAGTGACCCCCAACAGGGCTACGAGCAGTACTTC
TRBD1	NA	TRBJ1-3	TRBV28	CASSLADRLLSGNTIYF	TGTGCCAGCAGTTTAGCGGACAGGCTCCTCTCTGGAAACACCATATATTTT
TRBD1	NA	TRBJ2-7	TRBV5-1	CASSSAGTGRWGLYEQYF	TGCGCCAGCAGTTCGGCCGGGACAGGGAGATGGGGCCTTTACGAGCAGTACTTC
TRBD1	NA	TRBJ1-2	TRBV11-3	CASSTTGGYGYTF	TGTGCCAGCAGCACTACAGGGGGCTATGGCTACACCTTC
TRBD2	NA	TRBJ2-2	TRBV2	CASSVQRGGTGELFF	TGTGCCAGCAGTGTCCAGCGGGGGGGCACCGGGGAGCTGTTTTTT
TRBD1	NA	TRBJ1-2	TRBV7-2	CASATVGQGVGGYTF	TGTGCCAGCGCTACGGTGGGACAGGGAGTAGGTGGCTACACCTTC
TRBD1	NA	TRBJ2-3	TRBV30	CAWSPGQGRTDTQYF	TGTGCCTGGAGTCCGGGACAGGGTAGGACAGATACGCAGTATTTT
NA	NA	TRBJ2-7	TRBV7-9	CASSFRSRGDEQYF	TGTGCCAGCAGCTTCCGGTCCAGGGGTGACGAGCAGTACTTC
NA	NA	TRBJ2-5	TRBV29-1	CSVDLLGALETQYF	TGCAGCGTAGACCTCCTGGGGGCCTTGGAGACCCAGTACTTC
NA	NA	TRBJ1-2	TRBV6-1	CASTLERANYGYTF	TGTGCCAGCACCTTGGAGAGAGCTAACTATGGCTACACCTTC
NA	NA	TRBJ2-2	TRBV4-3	CASSPRGQINTGELFF	TGCGCCAGCAGCCCCCGAGGACAGATAAACACCGGGGAGCTGTTTTTT
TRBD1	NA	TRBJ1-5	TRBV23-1	CASSRGTGDQPQHF	TGCGCCAGCAGTCGGGGGACAGGGGATCAGCCCCAGCATTTT
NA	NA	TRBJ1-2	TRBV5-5	CASSPRRRGDGYTF	TGTGCCAGCAGCCCCCGGCGGCGGGGCGATGGCTACACCTTC
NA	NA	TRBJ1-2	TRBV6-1	CASSESKWGDYGYTF	TGTGCCAGCAGTGAAAGTAAATGGGGGGACTATGGCTACACCTTC